Detailed here is one TCR beta chain. The sample originates from a study of blood T cell repertoires in COVID-19. Turning to the study itself: From T cells, B-cell-depleted T cells, or PBMCs came the material, which was cDNA or gDNA.

Study processing details: By means of reference gene primer amplification, nucleated cell counts were estimated. The repertoire was sequenced with immunoSEQ multiplex PCR; TCRdb's copy has only in-frame clones and lacks some. Clonal size and the V and J genes are those of that table, whereas D and trimming came from the DNA. This sample carries around 250,000 clones, roughly 88% of them seen once, and the ten largest clones take roughly 3%. The CDR3 spans 15 residues. The germline CDR1 and CDR2 sequences are LGHDT and YNNKEL (reference sequence). Losses at the gene ends were 4 bases for V and 7 bases for J; bases not matched to a gene: 11.

Sequenced sample: PBMCs or T cells enriched from blood (not recorded which). The receptor was isolated from a woman in her 40s who had been exposed to COVID-19. V usage is TRBV3-1 (or the pseudogene TRBV3-2) and J usage is TRBJ2-3; the match to TRBD2 covers 7 bases. CDR3 loop: CASSPRDYGVYTQYF. In nucleotides, the CDR3 is TGTGCCAGCAGCCCCCGGGACTATGGCGTTTATACGCAGTATTTT.